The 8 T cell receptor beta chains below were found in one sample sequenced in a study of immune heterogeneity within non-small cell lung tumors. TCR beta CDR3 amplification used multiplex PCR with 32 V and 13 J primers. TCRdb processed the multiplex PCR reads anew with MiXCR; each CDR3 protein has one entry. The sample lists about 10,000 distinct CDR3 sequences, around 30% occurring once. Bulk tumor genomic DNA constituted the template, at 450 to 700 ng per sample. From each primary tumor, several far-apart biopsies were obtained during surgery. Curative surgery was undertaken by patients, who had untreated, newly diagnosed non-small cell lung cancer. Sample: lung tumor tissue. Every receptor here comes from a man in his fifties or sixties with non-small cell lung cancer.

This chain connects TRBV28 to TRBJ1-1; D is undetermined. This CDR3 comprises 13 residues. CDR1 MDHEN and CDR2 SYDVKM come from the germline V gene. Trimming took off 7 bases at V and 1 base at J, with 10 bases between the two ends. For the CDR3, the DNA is TGTGCCAGCATTACGGACGGGAACACTGAAGCTTTCTTT. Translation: CASITDGNTEAFF. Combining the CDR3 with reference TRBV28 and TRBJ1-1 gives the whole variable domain DVKVTQSSRYLVKRTGEKVFLECVQDMDHENMFWYRQDPGLGLRLIYFSYDVKMKEKGDIPEGYSVSREKKERFSLILESASTNQTSMYLCASITDGNTEAFFGQGTRLTVV.

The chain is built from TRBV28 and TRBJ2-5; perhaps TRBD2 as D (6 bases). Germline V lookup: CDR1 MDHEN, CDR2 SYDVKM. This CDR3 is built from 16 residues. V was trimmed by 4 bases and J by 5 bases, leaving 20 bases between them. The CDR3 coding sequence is TGTGCCAGCAGTTCCCCCCGGGAAGGGAGGAGGGAGACCCAGTACTTC. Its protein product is CASSSPREGRRETQYF.

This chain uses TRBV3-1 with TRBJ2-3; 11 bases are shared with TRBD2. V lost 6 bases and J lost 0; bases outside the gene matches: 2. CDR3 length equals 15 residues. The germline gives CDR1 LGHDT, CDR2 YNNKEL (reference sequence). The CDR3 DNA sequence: TGTGCCAGCAGACGACTAGCGGGGAGCACAGATACGCAGTATTTT. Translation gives CASRRLAGSTDTQYF.

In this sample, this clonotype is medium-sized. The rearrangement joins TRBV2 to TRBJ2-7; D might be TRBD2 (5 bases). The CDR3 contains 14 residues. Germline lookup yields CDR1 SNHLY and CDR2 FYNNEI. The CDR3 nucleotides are TGTGCTACCAGTGAGGGAATTCTCTACTACGAGCAGTACTTC. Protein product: CATSEGILYYEQYF.

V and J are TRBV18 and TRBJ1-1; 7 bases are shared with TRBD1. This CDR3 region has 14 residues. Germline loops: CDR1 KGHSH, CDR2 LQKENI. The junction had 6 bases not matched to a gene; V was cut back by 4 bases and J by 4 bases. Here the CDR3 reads CASSLGQVFTEAFF. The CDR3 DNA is TGTGCCAGCTCACTCGGACAGGTCTTCACTGAAGCTTTCTTT.

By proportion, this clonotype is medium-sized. The CDR3 here is CAISESSDSNSPLHF. Written as DNA, the CDR3 is TGTGCCATCAGTGAGTCGTCGGACAGTAATTCACCCCTCCACTTT. The chain recombines TRBV10-3 with TRBJ1-6, with TRBD1 as a possible D gene (6 bases). The CDR3 is 15 residues long. The germline V gene has CDR1 ENHRY and CDR2 SYGVKD. Trimming cost V 0 bases and J 6 bases, with 9 bases left between them.

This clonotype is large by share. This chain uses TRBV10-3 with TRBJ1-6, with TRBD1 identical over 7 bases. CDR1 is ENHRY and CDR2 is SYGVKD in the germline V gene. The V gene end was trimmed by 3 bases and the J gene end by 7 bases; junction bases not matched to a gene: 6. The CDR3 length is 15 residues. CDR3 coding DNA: TGTGCCATCAGTGATACAGGGGACAACAATTCACCCCTCCACTTT. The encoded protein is CAISDTGDNNSPLHF.

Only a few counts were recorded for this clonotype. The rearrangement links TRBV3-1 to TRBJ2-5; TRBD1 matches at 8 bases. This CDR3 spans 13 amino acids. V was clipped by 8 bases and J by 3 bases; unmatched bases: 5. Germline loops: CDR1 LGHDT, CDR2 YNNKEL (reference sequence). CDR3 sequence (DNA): TGTGCCAGCTGCGAACAGGGGGAAGAGACCCAGTACTTC. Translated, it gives CASCEQGEETQYF.